A single sample is the source of the 30 T cell receptor beta chains below, sequenced in a study of blood T cell repertoires in COVID-19. TCRdb keeps only in-frame clones here, not all; method: immunoSEQ multiplex PCR. The sample yields around 38,000 clones, roughly 85% seen once. Material: peripheral blood. These receptors were obtained from a man aged 55 to 69 with COVID-19, enrolled during active disease.

The gene calls are TRBV11-3 and TRBJ1-6; 7 nucleotides line up with TRBD1. Unmatched junction bases numbered 9, after V lost 1 base and J lost 0 bases. The germline V gene has CDR1 SGHNT and CDR2 YENEEA. The CDR3 length is 19 residues. The CDR3 is CASSLGGQFLSSYNSPLHF. The DNA for the CDR3 is TGTGCCAGCAGCTTAGGGGGACAGTTTCTGAGCTCCTATAATTCACCCCTCCACTTT.

V and J are TRBV19 and TRBJ2-7, with unresolved D. This CDR3 is 13 amino acids long. Trimming shortened V by 5 bases and J by 2 bases, and 10 bases separated the two germline ends. Germline CDR1 is LNHDA and CDR2 is SQIVND (reference sequence). The CDR3 DNA follows: TGTGCCAGTAGTCAAGACCTAGCCTACGAGCAGTACTTC. Translated, it gives CASSQDLAYEQYF.

This rearrangement joins TRBV7-8 to TRBJ1-1, with D unclear. V was shortened by 2 bases and J by 1 base, with 8 bases between the two germline ends. From germline, CDR1 is SGHVS and CDR2 FQNEAQ. The CDR3 is 14 residues long. CDR3 sequence (DNA): TGTGCCAGCAGCTTACAAAGCTCGAACACTGAAGCTTTCTTT. Amino acids: CASSLQSSNTEAFF. The full variable domain, its missing parts supplied by reference TRBV7-8 and TRBJ1-1, is GAGVSQSPRYKVAKRGQDVALRCDPISGHVSLFWYQQALGQGPEFLTYFQNEAQLDKSGLPSDRFFAERPEGSVSTLKIQRTQQEDSAVYLCASSLQSSNTEAFFGQGTRLTVV.

The rearrangement links TRBV5-6 to TRBJ1-1, with 7 bases lining up with TRBD1. This CDR3 is built from 15 residues. Germline V gene lookup returns CDR1 SGHDT and CDR2 YYEEEE. Unmatched junction bases numbered 7, after V lost 5 bases and J lost 0 bases. CDR3 nucleotide sequence: TGTGCCAGCAGTCGTGGGACAGCTCTGAACACTGAAGCTTTCTTT. This encodes CASSRGTALNTEAFF. The variable domain in full, with the rest retrieved from reference TRBV5-6 and TRBJ1-1, is DAGVTQSPTHLIKTRGQQVTLRCSPKSGHDTVSWYQQALGQGPQFIFQYYEEEERQRGNFPDRFSGHQFPNYSSELNVNALLLGDSALYLCASSRGTALNTEAFFGQGTRLTVV.

The chain couples TRBV27 to TRBJ2-3; D gene uncertain. The CDR3 consists of 12 residues. The germline V and J ends were trimmed by 6 bases and 5 bases, with 9 bases remaining between them. Germline V gives CDR1 MNHEY, CDR2 SMNVEV (reference sequence). The CDR3 nucleotides are TGTGCCAGCAGCCTGACAAGAGATACGCAGTATTTT. Translated: CASSLTRDTQYF.

The gene calls are TRBV3-1 (or the pseudogene TRBV3-2) and TRBJ1-1; D is possibly TRBD1 (6 bases). CDR3 length equals 14 residues. The germline V gene has CDR1 LGHDT and CDR2 YNNKEL (reference sequence). V was shortened by 4 bases and J by 0 bases, with 9 bases between the two germline ends. The CDR3, as DNA: TGTGCCAGCAGCCCCGGACAGATGAACACTGAAGCTTTCTTT. Translating gives CASSPGQMNTEAFF.

The chain recombines TRBV11-2 with TRBJ2-2, with a weak D call TRBD2 (5 bases). The V gene lost 2 bases and the J gene lost 7 bases, with 11 bases spanning the gap. CDR3 length: 14 residues. The germline CDR1 and CDR2 sequences are SGHAT and FQNNGV. The CDR3 nucleotides are TGTGCCAGCAGCTTAACGGACTTGAACGGGGAGCTGTTTTTT. It specifies CASSLTDLNGELFF.

The chain uses TRBV7-8 and TRBJ2-7; TRBD1 is a possible D gene (6 bases). V lost 5 bases and J lost 3, with 14 bases in between. Germline assignment: CDR1 SGHVS and CDR2 FQNEAQ. This CDR3 region has 14 residues. The CDR3 bases are TGTGCCAGCAGCACTACCGGACAGTACTACGAGCAGTACTTC. This gives the protein CASSTTGQYYEQYF.

This rearrangement joins TRBV5-4 to TRBJ2-1; TRBD2 matches at 8 bases. CDR1 is SGHNT and CDR2 is YYREEE in the germline V gene (reference sequence). The CDR3 extends over 17 amino acids. V dropped 0 bases and J dropped 3; count of bases not matched to a gene: 8. CDR3 DNA sequence: TGTGCCAGCAGCTTGGGGGGGGCTAGCGGGCTCTACAATGAGCAGTTCTTC. Protein product: CASSLGGASGLYNEQFF.

The V and J genes are TRBV19 and TRBJ1-5; 7 nucleotides line up with TRBD1. The junction had 9 bases not matched to a gene; V was cut back by 7 bases and J by 0 bases. Germline-derived CDR1 and CDR2 are LNHDA and SQIVND (reference sequence). The length of the CDR3 is 16 residues. CDR3 protein: CASTRGTANSNQPQHF. The DNA of the CDR3 is TGTGCCAGTACCCGGGGGACAGCTAATAGCAATCAGCCCCAGCATTTT.

The chain combines TRBV5-1 with TRBJ2-1; 8 bases map to TRBD1. V shed 0 bases, J shed 4 bases, and the junction held 3 bases outside the gene matches. CDR3 size: 15 residues. From germline, CDR1 is SGHRS and CDR2 YFSETQ. The CDR3 protein is CASSLGQGKYNEQFF. The CDR3 DNA reads TGCGCCAGCAGCTTGGGACAGGGGAAGTACAATGAGCAGTTCTTC.

This clone occurred once. The rearrangement links TRBV19 to TRBJ1-3; 11 positions agree with TRBD1. V lost 3 bases, J lost 3 bases, and 7 bases stayed unmatched. The CDR3 sequence is 17 residues long. Germline loops: CDR1 LNHDA, CDR2 SQIVND (reference sequence). CDR3 DNA: TGTGCCAGTAGTATTCACGGGACAGGGGGGGGTGGAAACACCATATATTTT. The encoded protein is CASSIHGTGGGGNTIYF.

The chain is built from TRBV29-1 and TRBJ1-1, with D possibly being TRBD1 (5 bases). V lost 8 bases to trimming and J lost 5 bases, with 12 bases between them. Looked up from germline, CDR1 is SQVTM and CDR2 is ANQGSEA. CDR3 length equals 11 residues. The CDR3 sequence is CSIDRGTEAFF. The DNA of the CDR3 is TGCAGCATAGATCGGGGGACTGAAGCTTTCTTT.

This sequence joins TRBV3-1 (or the pseudogene TRBV3-2) and TRBJ2-3; possibly TRBD2 for D (6 bases). The ends were cut back, 4 bases at V and 5 bases at J, with 13 bases in the middle. Germline V CDR1 and CDR2: LGHDT, YNNKEL (reference sequence). The CDR3 has 14 amino acids. The CDR3 protein is CASSPSGVEDTQYF. CDR3 DNA sequence: TGTGCCAGCAGCCCCTCGGGGGTGGAAGATACGCAGTATTTT.

V and J are TRBV20-1 and TRBJ2-7, with 9 bases fitting TRBD2. From germline, CDR1 is DFQATT and CDR2 SNEGSKA (reference sequence). The J segment lost 6 bases and the V segment lost 3 bases, leaving 6 bases of the junction unmatched. This CDR3 is 13 amino acids long. The CDR3 DNA sequence: TGCAGTGCTAGTGGCGGGAGGGCAGGCGAGCAGTACTTC. Residues: CSASGGRAGEQYF.

The rearrangement links TRBV19 to TRBJ1-1; D might be TRBD1 (6 bases). The V gene's germline CDR1 is LNHDA and CDR2 SQIVND (reference sequence). The V end lost 5 bases, the J end lost 3 bases, and 10 bases lay between the germline ends. CDR3 length equals 13 residues. CDR3: CASSEAGDTEAFF. CDR3 coding DNA: TGTGCCAGTAGTGAAGCAGGGGACACTGAAGCTTTCTTT.

The chain couples TRBV6-5 to TRBJ1-2; D unclear. The V end lost 4 bases, the J end lost 8 bases, and 14 bases lay between the germline ends. From germline, CDR1 is MNHEY and CDR2 SVGAGI. The CDR3 spans 13 residues. CDR3 sequence: CASSFARGGGYTF. In DNA, the CDR3 is TGTGCCAGCAGTTTCGCCCGGGGAGGCGGCTACACCTTC.

The chain combines TRBV15 with TRBJ1-2, with D unresolved. The germline CDR1 and CDR2 sequences are LNHNV and YYDKDF (reference sequence). The CDR3 contains 13 residues. Trimming removed 5 bases at V and 10 bases at J, with 17 bases between. CDR3 DNA sequence: TGTGCCACCAGCTCAGGCGGACTTAATCTCTACACCTTC. Translated, it gives CATSSGGLNLYTF.

The chain carries TRBV27 and TRBJ2-5; D is possibly TRBD2 (5 bases). Between the trimmed V and J ends, which lost 6 bases and 0 bases, there was a span of 11 bases. The CDR3 sequence is 14 residues long. The V gene's germline CDR1 is MNHEY and CDR2 SMNVEV (reference sequence). The CDR3 is CASRKERNQETQYF. DNA for the CDR3: TGTGCCAGCAGGAAGGAGCGGAACCAAGAGACCCAGTACTTC.

V usage is TRBV11-3 and J usage is TRBJ1-1, with a possible D match to TRBD1 (6 bases). Trimming removed 5 bases at V and 3 bases at J, with 10 bases between. Germline-derived CDR1 and CDR2 are SGHNT and YENEEA. CDR3 size: 13 residues. CDR3 nucleotide sequence: TGTGCCAGCAGCCTCGACAGGTACACTGAAGCTTTCTTT. This encodes CASSLDRYTEAFF. The variable domain in full, with the rest retrieved from reference TRBV11-3 and TRBJ1-1, is EAGVVQSPRYKIIEKKQPVAFWCNPISGHNTLYWYLQNLGQGPELLIRYENEEAVDDSQLPKDRFSAERLKGVDSTLKIQPAELGDSAVYLCASSLDRYTEAFFGQGTRLTVV.

V usage is TRBV10-3 and J usage is TRBJ2-7; no clear D gene. This CDR3 region has 13 residues. Germline V gene data show CDR1 as ENHRY and CDR2 as SYGVKD. V dropped 5 bases and J dropped 2 bases, with 10 bases sitting between them. CDR3 residues: CAISPATTYEQYF. In nucleotides, the CDR3 is TGTGCCATCAGTCCTGCCACAACCTACGAGCAGTACTTC.

The V call is TRBV19, the J call TRBJ2-1; D possibly corresponds to TRBD2 (5 bases). CDR3 length equals 15 residues. CDR1 and CDR2 (germline): LNHDA, SQIVND (reference sequence). Trimming removed 2 bases at V and 4 bases at J, with 12 bases between. The CDR3 protein is CASSIMGSGYNEQFF. Here the CDR3 DNA reads TGTGCCAGTAGTATAATGGGGTCGGGATACAATGAGCAGTTCTTC.

CDR3 nucleotides: TGCAGCGTGGCCATAGGACAGTCCTATGGCTACACCTTC. Its protein is CSVAIGQSYGYTF. This chain links TRBV29-1 with TRBJ1-2; D might be TRBD1 (6 bases). Germline V lookup: CDR1 SQVTM, CDR2 ANQGSEA. The length of the CDR3 is 13 residues. V gave up 6 bases and J gave up 4 bases, with 15 bases separating them.

The chain combines TRBV5-1 with TRBJ2-1; 7 nucleotides align to TRBD2. Germline CDR1 is SGHRS and CDR2 is YFSETQ. The CDR3 has 16 residues. Trimming removed 3 bases from V and 0 bases from J; junction bases left unmatched: 6. The CDR3 reads CASSWLSGTSYNEQFF. The CDR3 coding sequence is TGCGCCAGCAGCTGGTTAAGCGGGACCTCCTACAATGAGCAGTTCTTC.

This chain joins TRBV9 and TRBJ1-5; D is uncertain. V gave up 0 bases and J gave up 6 bases, with 7 bases separating them. Looked up from germline, CDR1 is SGDLS and CDR2 is YYNGEE. This CDR3 has 13 amino acids. This CDR3 is CASSVGVTQPQHF. CDR3 coding DNA: TGTGCCAGCAGCGTAGGCGTAACTCAGCCCCAGCATTTT.

This chain uses TRBV7-3 with TRBJ2-1; 9 nucleotides match TRBD1. The CDR3 sequence is 14 residues long. V shed 5 bases and J 7 bases; nucleotides not matched to a gene: 6. Germline V lookup: CDR1 SGHTA, CDR2 FQGTGA. CDR3: CASSGGQGMNEQFF. The CDR3 region has the DNA TGTGCCAGCAGCGGGGGACAGGGCATGAATGAGCAGTTCTTC.

This chain uses TRBV4-2 with TRBJ2-5; D is unresolved. V was trimmed by 0 bases and J by 6 bases, leaving 11 bases between them. Germline V CDR1 and CDR2: LGHNA, YNFKEQ. This CDR3 spans 14 amino acids. The CDR3 DNA reads TGTGCCAGCAGCCAAGAGAACCCGGAGAAGACCCAGTACTTC. This encodes CASSQENPEKTQYF.

The V gene is TRBV28, the J gene TRBJ2-3; no definite D call. Germline CDR1 MDHEN, CDR2 SYDVKM. With 3 bases removed from V and 1 base from J, the gap between germline ends came to 8 bases. The CDR3 consists of 14 residues. CDR3 sequence reads: CASSFSQGTDTQYF. The CDR3 DNA sequence: TGTGCCAGCAGTTTTTCCCAGGGCACAGATACGCAGTATTTT. The whole variable domain, filled in from reference TRBV28 and TRBJ2-3, reads DVKVTQSSRYLVKRTGEKVFLECVQDMDHENMFWYRQDPGLGLRLIYFSYDVKMKEKGDIPEGYSVSREKKERFSLILESASTNQTSMYLCASSFSQGTDTQYFGPGTRLTVL.

The count of this clone is one. The rearrangement links TRBV6-2 or TRBV6-3 to TRBJ1-2, with D possibly matching TRBD1 (6 bases). CDR1 and CDR2 from the germline V gene are MNHEY and SVGEGT. V shed 4 bases and J shed 4 bases, with 10 bases lying between them. The CDR3 spans 13 residues. CDR3: CASSSQGSYGYTF. CDR3 sequence (DNA): TGTGCCAGCAGTTCACAGGGCAGCTATGGCTACACCTTC.

The V gene is TRBV5-4, the J gene TRBJ2-5; 7 positions match TRBD2. Trimming at V came to 7 bases and at J to 2 bases, leaving 8 bases not matched to a gene. The germline CDR1 and CDR2 sequences are SGHNT and YYREEE (reference sequence). The CDR3 runs 14 residues. This CDR3 is CASGTGTIQETQYF. CDR3 DNA sequence: TGTGCCAGCGGCACCGGGACTATTCAAGAGACCCAGTACTTC.